This T cell receptor (beta chain) is drawn from a study of shared clonotypes between healthy human individuals. Study conclusions and caveats: Blood was the only sampled material, and tissue repertoires likely differ.

Germline CDR1 MNHNS, CDR2 SASEGT. The CDR3 consists of 11 residues. V was clipped by 6 bases and J by 6 bases, with 9 bases between them. Repertoires were generated with immunoSEQ multiplex PCR, while TCRdb's copy carries only in-frame clones and drops some. The table lists more than 1 million clones, roughly 74% of them singletons, with about 0.52% in the top ten. With regard to this clone: Its antigen is undetermined.

The specimen was memory CD4+ T cells from PBMCs. Noted subset: CD45RA-negative fraction. The clonotype originates from a man aged 18 to 35 in good health. Some clones in this sample may be carry-over from other donors' samples. V is TRBV6-1 and J is TRBJ2-7; unclear D gene. The CDR3 sequence is CASSHSSEQYF. The CDR3 DNA follows: TGTGCCAGCAGCCATAGTAGCGAGCAGTACTTC.